The present entry profiles one T cell receptor beta chain with its context. Its antigen is unknown. The data were produced by immunoSEQ multiplex PCR, yet TCRdb's version contains in-frame clones alone and is incomplete. The table includes about 2.5 million clones, 80% to 95% detected once. The donors, all of them Caucasian adults, lived in Nashville, Tennessee. CD45RA+ naive and CD45RA-negative memory subsets were separated from CD4+ cells. This CDR3 contains 14 residues. The germline V and J ends were trimmed by 6 bases and 6 bases, with 18 bases remaining between them. Germline-derived CDR1 and CDR2 are SNHLY and FYNNEI. The data were obtained in a study of shared clonotypes between healthy human individuals. Whole-study findings and limits: Large depth notwithstanding, sorted-subset sequencing proved incomplete by rarefaction. Sampling covered blood only; tissue repertoires likely differ.

The specimen was naive CD4+ T cells from PBMCs. This sample's subset: CD45RA+ positively selected. The rearrangement uses TRBV2 and TRBJ2-7; perhaps TRBD1 as D (6 bases). This TCR was sampled from a man in his late teens or twenties in good health. Some clones in this sample may be carry-over from other donors' samples. For the CDR3, the DNA is TGTGCCAGCAGCATACGGGACACCGCCGGCGAGCAGTACTTC. Translated, it gives CASSIRDTAGEQYF. The variable domain in full, completed from reference TRBV2 and TRBJ2-7, reads EPEVTQTPSHQVTQMGQEVILRCVPISNHLYFYWYRQILGQKVEFLVSFYNNEISEKSEIFDDQFSVERPDGSNFTLKIRSTKLEDSAMYFCASSIRDTAGEQYFGPGTRLTVT.